The 16 T cell receptor beta chains below all came from one sample that was sequenced in a study of shared clonotypes between healthy human individuals. Clones were sequenced by immunoSEQ multiplex PCR, and TCRdb holds only the in-frame ones, with some missing. The table lists 2 million to 3 million clones, roughly 93% of them singletons. Sequencing used naive CD4+ T cells from PBMCs. Described subset: CD45RA+ positively selected. These receptors came from a man aged 18-30 years in good health. Some clones in this sample may be carry-over from other donors' samples.

This clone was seen a few times. This chain joins TRBV12-5 and TRBJ1-1; 7 positions match TRBD1. The V gene's germline CDR1 is LGHNT and CDR2 FRNRAP. The CDR3 covers 12 residues. The ends lost 5 bases at V and 6 bases at J; junction bases unmatched: 3. CDR3 region: CASGSQGAEAFF. The CDR3 DNA reads as TGTGCTAGTGGTAGTCAGGGGGCTGAAGCTTTCTTT.

V is TRBV2 and J is TRBJ2-4; D unresolved. CDR3 length: 14 amino acids. Germline V CDR1 and CDR2: SNHLY, FYNNEI. V was trimmed by 1 base and J by 9 bases, leaving 13 bases between them. Here the CDR3 DNA reads TGTGCCAGCAGTGAAGGGGTAGGATTCGGCATTCAGTACTTC. Protein: CASSEGVGFGIQYF.

The chain uses TRBV25-1 and TRBJ1-2; D may be TRBD1 (5 bases). Germline V gene sequence: CDR1 MGHDK, CDR2 SYGVNS. CDR3 size: 13 residues. Trimming pared 4 bases from V and 7 bases from J, leaving 13 bases between. The CDR3 loop reads CASSAQAWSGYTF. As DNA, the CDR3 is TGTGCCAGCAGTGCACAGGCGTGGAGTGGCTACACCTTC.

V is TRBV4-2 and J is TRBJ2-7, with 14 bases fitting TRBD2. Unmatched junction bases numbered 0, after V lost 5 bases and J lost 0 bases. CDR3 length: 15 residues. CDR1 and CDR2 (germline): LGHNA, YNFKEQ. The CDR3 loop reads CASSGTSGSSYEQYF. CDR3 DNA: TGTGCCAGCAGCGGGACTAGCGGGAGCTCCTACGAGCAGTACTTC.

This chain uses TRBV11-2 with TRBJ1-1, with 8 bases fitting TRBD1. The germline V gene has CDR1 SGHAT and CDR2 FQNNGV. The CDR3 totals 15 residues. The trim removed 4 bases at V and 3 bases at J, leaving 7 bases unmatched. The CDR3 loop reads CASSYVTGGDTEAFF. The CDR3 DNA reads TGTGCCAGCAGCTATGTTACAGGGGGTGACACTGAAGCTTTCTTT.

The chain couples TRBV2 to TRBJ2-7, with TRBD1 identical over 10 bases. The germline V gene has CDR1 SNHLY and CDR2 FYNNEI. This CDR3 is built from 14 residues. V lost 5 bases, J lost 3 bases, and 4 bases stayed unmatched. The CDR3 sequence is CASSPTGGFYEQYF. CDR3 DNA sequence: TGTGCCAGCAGTCCGACAGGGGGCTTCTACGAGCAGTACTTC.

Regarding this clone: An end of the junction differs from the germline gene, which may be a read error. The chain couples TRBV7-2 to TRBJ1-5; tentatively, D is TRBD1 (5 bases). Germline lookup yields CDR1 SGHTA and CDR2 FQGNSA. The CDR3 runs to 14 residues. The CDR3 reads CASSLLGVNQSQHF. Here the CDR3 DNA reads TGTGCCAGCAGCTTACTGGGGGTTAATCAGTCCCAGCATTTT.

The gene calls are TRBV19 and TRBJ1-5, with D possibly TRBD1 on 5 matching bases. CDR3 length equals 17 residues. In germline, CDR1 is LNHDA, CDR2 SQIVND (reference sequence). V was trimmed by 1 base and J by 4 bases, leaving 17 bases between them. Here the CDR3 reads CASSIGEWRRTNQPQHF. The CDR3, as DNA: TGTGCCAGTAGTATAGGCGAGTGGAGGAGGACAAATCAGCCCCAGCATTTT.

This chain connects TRBV27 to TRBJ2-1; possibly TRBD1 or TRBD2 for D (5 bases each). V was shortened by 8 bases and J by 0 bases, with 23 bases between the two germline ends. The germline V gene has CDR1 MNHEY and CDR2 SMNVEV (reference sequence). This CDR3 region has 18 residues. The CDR3 DNA reads TGTGCCAGCGGGGCAGCGGCCTCAGGGTTCAGCTCCTACAATGAGCAGTTCTTC. Translation: CASGAAASGFSSYNEQFF.

V is TRBV11-2 and J is TRBJ2-7; tentative D call: TRBD1 (6 bases). Trimming stripped 1 base from V and 2 bases from J, with 9 bases between. CDR1 is SGHAT, CDR2 FQNNGV, per germline. The length of the CDR3 is 14 residues. CDR3 nucleotide sequence: TGTGCCAGCAGCTTAGGGGGGCTCCCCTACGAGCAGTACTTC. The encoded protein is CASSLGGLPYEQYF. Supplemented by reference TRBV11-2 and TRBJ2-7, the full variable domain reads EAGVAQSPRYKIIEKRQSVAFWCNPISGHATLYWYQQILGQGPKLLIQFQNNGVVDDSQLPKDRFSAERLKGVDSTLKIQPAKLEDSAVYLCASSLGGLPYEQYFGPGTRLTVT.

The rearrangement links TRBV5-4 to TRBJ2-7; 11 bases are a match to TRBD2. The CDR3 covers 16 residues. The junction had 8 bases not matched to a gene; V was cut back by 4 bases and J by 2 bases. Germline CDR1 SGHNT, CDR2 YYREEE (reference sequence). Here the CDR3 reads CASSPRPTSGAYEQYF. The CDR3 DNA reads as TGTGCCAGCAGCCCACGCCCGACTAGCGGGGCCTACGAGCAGTACTTC.

The chain is built from TRBV11-3 and TRBJ2-2; 8 bases fit TRBD2. CDR3 size: 17 residues. V was clipped by 5 bases and J by 2 bases; unmatched bases: 10. Germline V gene data show CDR1 as SGHNT and CDR2 as YENEEA. CDR3 DNA: TGTGCCAGCAGCCCCCAGAGCGGGAGTGGAAACACCGGGGAGCTGTTTTTT. This codes for CASSPQSGSGNTGELFF.

The chain carries TRBV5-4 and TRBJ1-1; 8 positions agree with TRBD1. Trimming took 4 bases from V and 8 from J; bases not matched to a gene: 7. Per the germline V gene, CDR1 is SGHNT and CDR2 is YYREEE (reference sequence). The CDR3 is 13 residues long. The CDR3 sequence is CASSVQGEREAFF. Written as DNA, the CDR3 is TGTGCCAGCAGCGTACAGGGGGAGAGAGAAGCTTTCTTT.

The CDR3 sequence: CASHGQEITDTQYF. For the CDR3, the DNA is TGCGCCAGCCACGGACAGGAGATCACAGATACGCAGTATTTT. This chain joins TRBV5-1 and TRBJ2-3; TRBD1 matches 7 bases. In germline, CDR1 is SGHRS, CDR2 YFSETQ. The CDR3 runs to 14 residues. The J segment lost 2 bases and the V segment lost 7 bases, leaving 7 bases of the junction unmatched.

The chain links TRBV19 to TRBJ2-6; D uncertain. The V end was cut by 3 bases, the J end by 2 bases, with 8 bases between. In germline, CDR1 is LNHDA, CDR2 SQIVND (reference sequence). The CDR3 is 15 amino acids. As DNA, the CDR3 is TGTGCCAGTAGTATTCTGGGAACTGGGGCCAACGTCCTGACTTTC. Translating gives CASSILGTGANVLTF.

V is TRBV30 and J is TRBJ2-5; 7 nucleotides agree with TRBD2. Germline V gene lookup returns CDR1 GTSNPN and CDR2 SVGIG (reference sequence). V shed 3 bases and J 4 bases; nucleotides not matched to a gene: 11. CDR3 length: 15 amino acids. The CDR3 spells CAWSRLLASGETQYF. CDR3 nucleotides: TGTGCCTGGAGCCGACTTTTGGCTAGCGGAGAGACCCAGTACTTC. Using reference TRBV30 and TRBJ2-5 for the parts outside the CDR3, the full variable domain is SQTIHQWPATLVQPVGSPLSLECTVEGTSNPNLYWYRQAAGRGLQLLFYSVGIGQISSEVPQNLSASRPQDRQFILSSKKLLLSDSGFYLCAWSRLLASGETQYFGPGTRLLVL.